The 3 T cell receptor beta chains given below trace back to one sample, sequenced in a study of breast tumors, draining lymph nodes, adjacent tissues. From the multiplex PCR reads, TCRdb called clonotypes with MiXCR, one entry per CDR3 protein. The data contain about 21,000 distinct CDR3 sequences, around 50% of them seen just once; the ten biggest clones take up 14%. Sequencing was carried out using breast tumor tissue. These receptors all stem from a female donor with breast cancer. Some clones in this sample may be carry-over from other donors' samples.

This clonotype was detected ten times or more. This sequence joins TRBV6-5 and TRBJ2-4; D may be TRBD2 (6 bases). V lost 0 bases and J 1 base, leaving 13 bases between the germline ends. Germline V gives CDR1 MNHEY, CDR2 SVGAGI. The CDR3 is 17 residues long. The CDR3 is CASSYSTGSIAKNIQYF. CDR3 bases: TGTGCCAGCAGTTACTCGACCGGGAGTATTGCCAAAAACATTCAGTACTTC.

This clonotype occurred once. The chain carries TRBV10-3 and TRBJ1-6; 11 bases match TRBD1. CDR3 length: 13 amino acids. Germline V gene data show CDR1 as ENHRY and CDR2 as SYGVKD. Unmatched junction bases numbered 2, after V lost 8 bases and J lost 8 bases. The CDR3 is CAIRGQGDSPLHF. The CDR3 nucleotides are TGTGCCATCCGGGGACAGGGGGATTCACCCCTCCACTTT.

The V gene is TRBV30, the J gene TRBJ1-2, with a weak D call TRBD1 (6 bases). Trimming pared 3 bases from V and 5 bases from J, leaving 16 bases between. Germline values: CDR1 GTSNPN, CDR2 SVGIG (reference sequence). The CDR3 is 14 residues long. The CDR3 reads CAWRRGRGIYGYTF. CDR3 in DNA: TGTGCCTGGAGACGGGGGCGCGGGATTTATGGCTACACCTTC.